These T cell receptor beta chains were read from a single sample in a study of T cells in Graves' hyperthyroidism and ophthalmopathy. Each CDR3 protein gets one entry after TCRdb re-called the multiplex PCR reads with MiXCR. The sample lists about 720,000 distinct CDR3 sequences; approximately 18% were seen once. The sequenced sample was blood. Every receptor here comes from a woman between 45 and 60 years old with Graves' hyperthyroidism that later progressed to Graves' ophthalmopathy. Each CDR3 is given without its conserved first and last residue. Only some rows state a clone size, as once, few, many or a class for expanded clones.

v_gene	len	j_gene	abundance	CDR3aa
TRBV11-2	12	TRBJ2-3	many	ASSTGTEADTQY
TRBV20-1	11	TRBJ1-5	NA	SALFDSNQPQH
TRBV7-9	13	TRBJ2-5	many	ASSSFLGGAETQY
TRBV2	11	TRBJ2-3	many	ASNPPPRDTQY
TRBV11-2	14	TRBJ1-1	NA	ASSYRYGRSNTEAF
TRBV5-1	13	TRBJ2-7	many	ASSWRTGGIYEQY
TRBV14	11	TRBJ2-1	NA	ASSQGSPSVQF
TRBV15	15	TRBJ2-1	few	ATSRFSGGRSYNEQF
TRBV20-1	14	TRBJ1-2	many	SARDPSGSGLRGYT
TRBV2	13	TRBJ1-2	many	ASSPGEGANYGYT
TRBV4-1	13	TRBJ1-5	few	ASSLRGGQGQPQH
TRBV27	12	TRBJ2-7	few	ASSLGRISYEQY
TRBV7-3	14	TRBJ2-5	NA	ASSPLPGQGVQTQY
TRBV20-1	11	TRBJ2-5	once	SAFSGRQETQY
TRBV12-3/TRBV12-4	12	TRBJ2-3	NA	ASSYPSRGDTQY
TRBV6-2/TRBV6-3	12	TRBJ1-4	many	ASSYRGGNEKLF
TRBV27	11	TRBJ2-2	NA	ASSRQGAGELF
TRBV2	12	TRBJ1-5	few	ASAGWVSNQPQH
TRBV14	13	TRBJ2-1	NA	ASSQRLAGVGEQF
TRBV12-3/TRBV12-4	11	TRBJ1-5	NA	ASNNLSNQPQH
TRBV11-2	14	TRBJ2-1	NA	ASRPYGALPDLGLF
TRBV5-5	11	TRBJ2-7	NA	ASSTATFYEQY
TRBV7-6	13	TRBJ1-1	few	ASSPMWGRSAEAF
TRBV6-1	13	TRBJ2-7	few	ASSRSMDREYEQY
TRBV7-2	10	TRBJ1-2	NA	ASSFSYYGYT
TRBV5-1	11	TRBJ2-5	NA	ASSLNVGETQY
TRBV7-9	11	TRBJ2-2	NA	ASSPRPTGELF
TRBV19	15	TRBJ1-5	few	ASSTIPRGGSNQPQH
TRBV2	12	TRBJ1-3	few	ASQDGHSGNTIY
TRBV5-1	13	TRBJ2-7	few	ASSLGTGNIDEQY